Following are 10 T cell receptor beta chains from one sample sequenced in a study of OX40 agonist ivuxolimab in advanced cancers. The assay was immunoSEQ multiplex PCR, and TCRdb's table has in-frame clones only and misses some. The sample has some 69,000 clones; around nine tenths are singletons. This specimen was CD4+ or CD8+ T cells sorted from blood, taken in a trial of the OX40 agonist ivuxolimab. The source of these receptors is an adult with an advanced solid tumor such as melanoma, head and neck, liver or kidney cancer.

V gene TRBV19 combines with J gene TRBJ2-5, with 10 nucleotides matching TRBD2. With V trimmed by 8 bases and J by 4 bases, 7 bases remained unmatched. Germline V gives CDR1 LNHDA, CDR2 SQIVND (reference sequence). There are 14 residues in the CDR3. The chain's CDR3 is CASQSGGAGETQYF. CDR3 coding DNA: TGTGCCAGTCAAAGCGGGGGGGCCGGAGAGACCCAGTACTTC.

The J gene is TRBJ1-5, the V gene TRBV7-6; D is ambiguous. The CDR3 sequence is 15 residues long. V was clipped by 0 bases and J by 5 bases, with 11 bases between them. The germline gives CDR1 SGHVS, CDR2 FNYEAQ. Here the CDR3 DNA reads TGTGCCAGCAGCTTAGCGGCAGGTGGGGATCAGCCCCAGCATTTT. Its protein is CASSLAAGGDQPQHF.

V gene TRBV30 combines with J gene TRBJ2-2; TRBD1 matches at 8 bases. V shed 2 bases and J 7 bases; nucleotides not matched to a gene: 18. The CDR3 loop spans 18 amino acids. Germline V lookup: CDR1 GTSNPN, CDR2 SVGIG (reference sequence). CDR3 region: CAWSTIRTSGGHDGELFF. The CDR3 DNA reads TGTGCCTGGAGTACGATACGGACCTCAGGGGGCCATGACGGGGAGCTGTTTTTT.

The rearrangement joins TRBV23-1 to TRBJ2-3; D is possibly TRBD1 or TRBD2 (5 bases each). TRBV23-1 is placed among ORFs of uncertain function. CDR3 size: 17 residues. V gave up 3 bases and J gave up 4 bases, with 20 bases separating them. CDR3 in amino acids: CASSHVLTGPPPDTQYF. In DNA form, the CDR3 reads TGCGCCAGCAGTCACGTCCTTACGGGACCGCCCCCAGATACGCAGTATTTT.

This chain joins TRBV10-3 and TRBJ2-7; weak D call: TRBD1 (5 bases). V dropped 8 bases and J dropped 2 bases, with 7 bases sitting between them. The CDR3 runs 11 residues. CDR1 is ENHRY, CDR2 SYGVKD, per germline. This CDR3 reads CAIGQTYEQYF. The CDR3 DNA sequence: TGTGCCATCGGACAAACCTACGAGCAGTACTTC.

CDR3 sequence (DNA): TGTGCCAGTAGACTGGCGGGGACAGATACGCAGTATTTT. It is translated as CASRLAGTDTQYF. This rearrangement joins TRBV19 to TRBJ2-3; tentatively, D is TRBD2 (6 bases). This CDR3 comprises 13 residues. Germline V lookup: CDR1 LNHDA, CDR2 SQIVND (reference sequence). Between the trimmed V and J ends, which lost 6 bases and 3 bases, there was a span of 10 bases.

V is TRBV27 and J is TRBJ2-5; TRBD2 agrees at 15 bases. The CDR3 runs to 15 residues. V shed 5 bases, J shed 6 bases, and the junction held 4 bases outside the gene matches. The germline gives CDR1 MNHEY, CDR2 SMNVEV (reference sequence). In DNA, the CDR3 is TGTGCCAGCAGTCTAGGACTAGCGGGAGGGCAGACCCAGTACTTC. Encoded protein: CASSLGLAGGQTQYF.

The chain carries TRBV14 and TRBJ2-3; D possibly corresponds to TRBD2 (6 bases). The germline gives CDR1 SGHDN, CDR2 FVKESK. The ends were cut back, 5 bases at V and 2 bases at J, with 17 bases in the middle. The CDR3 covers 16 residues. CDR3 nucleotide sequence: TGTGCCAGCAGCGAAGGACTATTCCGAAACACAGATACGCAGTATTTT. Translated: CASSEGLFRNTDTQYF.

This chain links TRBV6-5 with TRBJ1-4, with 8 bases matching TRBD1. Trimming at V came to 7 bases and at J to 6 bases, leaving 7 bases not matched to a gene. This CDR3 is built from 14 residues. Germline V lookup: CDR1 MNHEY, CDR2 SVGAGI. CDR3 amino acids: CASTIYRGDEKLFF. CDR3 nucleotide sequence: TGTGCCAGCACCATATACAGGGGGGATGAAAAACTGTTTTTT.

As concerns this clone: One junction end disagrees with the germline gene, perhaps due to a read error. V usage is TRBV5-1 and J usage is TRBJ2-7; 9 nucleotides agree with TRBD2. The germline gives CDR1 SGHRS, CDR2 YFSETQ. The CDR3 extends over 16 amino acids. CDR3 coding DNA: TGCGCCCGCAGCTGGGGGGCGGGGGGGACCTCCTACGAGCAGTACTTC. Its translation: CARSWGAGGTSYEQYF.